This T cell receptor beta chain was captured by sequencing in a study of blood T cell repertoires in COVID-19. Overall study: Researchers got acute and convalescent COVID-19 samples from the United States, Italy and Spain. T cells, B-cell-depleted T cells, or PBMCs provided the cDNA or gDNA that served as material.

How the authors handled the data: Reference gene primer amplification gave nucleated cell count estimates. Generated by immunoSEQ multiplex PCR, the TCRdb table keeps only in-frame clones and is missing some. V and J calls and clone size are copied from that table; D and trimming were computed from the DNA. The repertoire holds around 250,000 clones, with roughly nine tenths as singletons. With 1 base removed from V and 6 bases from J, the gap between germline ends came to 12 bases. The germline V gene has CDR1 LNHDA and CDR2 SQIVND (reference sequence). There are 14 residues in the CDR3. V usage is TRBV19 and J usage is TRBJ1-2; D is unclear. The TCR originated in a human donor in a cohort exposed to, infected with or recovered from COVID-19 (not recorded which). The donor label of this sample is uncertain. What was sequenced was PBMCs or T cells enriched from blood (not recorded which). The CDR3 protein is CASSIVSGPHGYTF. For the CDR3, the DNA is TGTGCCAGTAGTATAGTAAGTGGGCCGCATGGCTACACCTTC. Variable domain in full (rest from reference TRBV19 and TRBJ1-2): DGGITQSPKYLFRKEGQNVTLSCEQNLNHDAMYWYRQDPGQGLRLIYYSQIVNDFQKGDIAEGYSVSREKKESFPLTVTSAQKNPTAFYLCASSIVSGPHGYTFGSGTRLTVV.